The clone carrying this T cell receptor beta chain turned up a few times. Antigen specificity is unknown. The sample is drawn from a study of immune evolution from preneoplasia to lung adenocarcinoma. Study context: HLA loss of heterozygosity: 5.5% to 8.5% AIS, about 15% MIA, roughly 35% ADC, none AAH.

The repertoire was sequenced with immunoSEQ multiplex PCR; TCRdb's copy has only in-frame clones and lacks some. In the table there are 6,000 to 8,500 clones, under 75% of which are singletons. Regarding the study as a whole: T cell clonality was higher in KRAS-mutant than EGFR-mutant or wild-type nodules. Normal lung had highest clonality; later lesions appeared denser, more diverse.

The germline gives CDR1 MRHNA, CDR2 SNTAGT. The CDR3 has 13 residues. V lost 6 bases and J 5 bases, leaving 11 bases between the germline ends. Resections took place in Japan or China from about 2014 to 2018. The sequence was collected from a donor aged 70 or over with lung adenocarcinoma. Some clones in this sample may be carry-over from other donors' samples. Sequencing was carried out using FFPE atypical adenomatous hyperplasia tissue from the lung. The subset denotes: atypical adenomatous hyperplasia (AAH), lung preneoplasia. The chain recombines TRBV6-4 with TRBJ1-5; D is unresolved. The CDR3 DNA follows: TGTGCCAGCAGCCTCGGACGGGATCAGCCCCAGCATTTT. It codes for CASSLGRDQPQHF.